The rows below give T cell receptor beta chains drawn from one sample of a study of Tregs in tolerant kidney transplant recipients. Measured with immunoSEQ multiplex PCR; TCRdb has only the in-frame clones, and not every one. The table lists fewer than 95,000 clones, 90% to 95% of them singletons. The starting material was CD4+ T cells from blood (PBMCs), obtained 12 months after the transplant. Source of these receptors: a human patient who received a combined kidney and bone marrow transplant. Some T cells may arise from the graft donor. Each CDR3 is given with its conserved first and last residue. D genes are given only for firm matches. Some rows have no size entry. The others give once, few or many, or a class for an expanded clone.

clone size,J gene,D gene,V gene,CDR3 DNA,CDR3 protein
.,TRBJ2-5,TRBD2,TRBV7-2,TGTGCCAGCAGCTTATTGGGACTAGCGGGAGGCGGGGAGACCCAGTACTTC,CASSLLGLAGGGETQYF
.,TRBJ1-6,.,TRBV9,TGTGCCAGCAGCGTTGGGGCCACCCCTAATTCCCCCCTCCACTTT,CASSVGATPNSPLHF
.,TRBJ2-7,.,TRBV4-3,TGCGCCAGCAGCCAGAAGGCGGACAGGGACTACGAACAGTACTTC,CASSQKADRDYEQYF
once,TRBJ2-5,.,TRBV7-2,TGTGCCAGCAGCTTAGGTGTTGGGGGGGAGACCCAGTACTTC,CASSLGVGGETQYF
.,TRBJ2-2,.,TRBV6-6,TGTGCGAGTACCCGCGGGACCGGGGAGCTGTTTTTT,CASTRGTGELFF
.,TRBJ1-1,.,TRBV19,TGTGCCAGTAGTATGGAGGGAATGACTGAAGCTTTCTTT,CASSMEGMTEAFF
once,TRBJ2-3,.,TRBV7-2,TGTGCCAGCAGCTTAGACATGGCGGGCAGCACAGATACGCAGTATTTT,CASSLDMAGSTDTQYF
.,TRBJ2-3,TRBD1,TRBV7-2,TGTGCCAGCAGCTTAGGACTTGAACAGGGGACAGATACGCAGTATTTT,CASSLGLEQGTDTQYF
.,TRBJ1-2,.,TRBV7-2,TGTGCCAGCAGCTCACCGACGGGGGGTGGCTACACCTTC,CASSSPTGGGYTF
.,TRBJ1-5,.,TRBV28,TGTGCCTACCGGACAGGCAATCAGCCCCAGCATTTT,CAYRTGNQPQHF
.,TRBJ2-2,.,TRBV15,TGTGCCACCAGCAGAGGTCGGCAGGGAACCGGGGAGCTGTTTTTT,CATSRGRQGTGELFF
.,TRBJ2-3,TRBD2,TRBV9,TGTGCCAGCAGCGCTCTAGCGGGGGGGCCAGATACGCAGTATTTT,CASSALAGGPDTQYF
.,TRBJ1-5,TRBD1,TRBV2,TGTGCCAGCAGGGGGACAGGGGATCAGCCCCAGCATTTT,CASRGTGDQPQHF
.,TRBJ2-7,TRBD2,TRBV4-1,TGCGCCAGCAGCCAAGTGCAGCGGGGGGACTACGAGCAGTACTTC,CASSQVQRGDYEQYF
.,TRBJ2-5,TRBD1,TRBV28,TGTGCCAGCAACCCGGGACAGGGGCAAGAGACCCAGTACTTC,CASNPGQGQETQYF
.,TRBJ2-5,.,TRBV19,TGTGCCAGCGCGGGGGAGACCCAGTACTTC,CASAGETQYF
once,TRBJ2-1,.,TRBV30,TGTGCCTGGAGTCGGGGTGAGAACAATGAGCAGTTCTTC,CAWSRGENNEQFF
once,TRBJ2-3,TRBD2,TRBV27,TGTGCCAGCAGAGGACTAGCGGGGGGCGAAGATACGCAGTATTTT,CASRGLAGGEDTQYF
.,TRBJ2-7,.,TRBV5-1,TGCGCCAGCAGCTCCCCGCACCTAGATGAGCAGTACTTC,CASSSPHLDEQYF
.,TRBJ1-3,.,TRBV7-9,TGTGCCAGCAGCTTCGAGCGTTCTGGAAACACCATATATTTT,CASSFERSGNTIYF
.,TRBJ1-3,.,TRBV5-4,TGTGCCAGCAGCGCGTCCTCAACCTCTGGAAACACCATATATTTT,CASSASSTSGNTIYF
.,TRBJ2-3,TRBD2,TRBV18,TGTGCCAGCTCACCCTTCGGACTAGATTCAGATACGCAGTATTTT,CASSPFGLDSDTQYF
.,TRBJ2-1,TRBD2,TRBV7-9,TGTGCCAGCAGCTTAAGAGCGGGAGAAACCTATGAGCAGTTCTTC,CASSLRAGETYEQFF
.,TRBJ1-5,.,TRBV19,TGTGCCAGTAGTATGAGGGATCAGCCCCAGCATTTT,CASSMRDQPQHF
.,TRBJ2-1,TRBD2,TRBV6-5,TGTGCCAGCAGGCACCTAGCGGGAGCGGGGGATGAGCAGTTCTTC,CASRHLAGAGDEQFF